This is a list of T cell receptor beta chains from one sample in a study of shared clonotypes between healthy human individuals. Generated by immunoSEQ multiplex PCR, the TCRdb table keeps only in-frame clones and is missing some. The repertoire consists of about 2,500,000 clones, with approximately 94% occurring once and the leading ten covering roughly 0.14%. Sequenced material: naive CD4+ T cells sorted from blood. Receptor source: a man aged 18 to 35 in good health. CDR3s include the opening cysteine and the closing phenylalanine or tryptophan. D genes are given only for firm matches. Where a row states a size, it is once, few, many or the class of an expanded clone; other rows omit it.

CDR3nt: TGTGCCACCAGCAGAGATAGGAGAGCTGTGGACACTGAAGCTTTCTTT
CDR3aa: CATSRDRRAVDTEAFF
j_gene: TRBJ1-1
d_gene: -
abundance: -
v_gene: TRBV15

CDR3nt: TGTGCCAGCAGTTATCGCAGCACAGATACGCAGTATTTT
CDR3aa: CASSYRSTDTQYF
j_gene: TRBJ2-3
d_gene: -
abundance: -
v_gene: TRBV6-5

CDR3nt: TGTGCCAGCCAACCCCAGGGTGCCAAAAACATTCAGTACTTC
CDR3aa: CASQPQGAKNIQYF
j_gene: TRBJ2-4
d_gene: -
abundance: once
v_gene: TRBV6-5

CDR3nt: TGTGCCAGCTCCCCGGACAGAAATCAGCCCCAGCATTTT
CDR3aa: CASSPDRNQPQHF
j_gene: TRBJ1-5
d_gene: -
abundance: few
v_gene: TRBV18

CDR3nt: TGCGCCGCCCAGGGGGAGCGGGGCACTGAAGCTTTCTTT
CDR3aa: CAAQGERGTEAFF
j_gene: TRBJ1-1
d_gene: TRBD1
abundance: -
v_gene: TRBV10-2

CDR3nt: TGTGCCTGGAGTTGGTCCGCCGGGGAGACCCAGTACTTC
CDR3aa: CAWSWSAGETQYF
j_gene: TRBJ2-5
d_gene: -
abundance: -
v_gene: TRBV30

CDR3nt: TGCGCCAGCAGCTCGGGGGGCCGCACAGATACGCAGTATTTT
CDR3aa: CASSSGGRTDTQYF
j_gene: TRBJ2-3
d_gene: -
abundance: -
v_gene: TRBV5-1

CDR3nt: TGTGCCAGCAGCCCCCCCGGCAGGGACGACGAGCAGTACTTC
CDR3aa: CASSPPGRDDEQYF
j_gene: TRBJ2-7
d_gene: -
abundance: -
v_gene: TRBV11-3

CDR3nt: TGCAGCGTTGAGAGACTAGTTTATGAGCAGTTCTTC
CDR3aa: CSVERLVYEQFF
j_gene: TRBJ2-1
d_gene: -
abundance: once
v_gene: TRBV29-1

CDR3nt: TGTGCCAGCAGCCTCGGGACAGGGTCCACCGGGGAGCTGTTTTTT
CDR3aa: CASSLGTGSTGELFF
j_gene: TRBJ2-2
d_gene: TRBD1
abundance: -
v_gene: TRBV6-1

CDR3nt: TGTGCCAGCTCACCAGGGCCAAGGGGAAGCTCCTATAATTCACCCCTCCACTTT
CDR3aa: CASSPGPRGSSYNSPLHF
j_gene: TRBJ1-6
d_gene: -
abundance: -
v_gene: TRBV18

CDR3nt: TGCGCCAGCAGTCAATATGACAGGGTAAAGGATTCACCCCTCCACTTT
CDR3aa: CASSQYDRVKDSPLHF
j_gene: TRBJ1-6
d_gene: TRBD1
abundance: -
v_gene: TRBV23-1

CDR3nt: TGCGCCAGCAGCTTGGAGGGGCAGGGAAGGATGGAAGCTTTCTTT
CDR3aa: CASSLEGQGRMEAFF
j_gene: TRBJ1-1
d_gene: -
abundance: -
v_gene: TRBV5-1

CDR3nt: TGTGCCAGCGGAGGGCAAGGCGGCCCCTCCTACAATGAGCAGTTCTTC
CDR3aa: CASGGQGGPSYNEQFF
j_gene: TRBJ2-1
d_gene: -
abundance: -
v_gene: TRBV27

CDR3nt: TGTGCCACCAGCGTAGCGGGGGGGCCCGGTACGCAGTATTTT
CDR3aa: CATSVAGGPGTQYF
j_gene: TRBJ2-3
d_gene: TRBD2
abundance: -
v_gene: TRBV15

CDR3nt: TGCGCCAGCAGCCCCCGGACAGCTGACACTGAAGCTTTCTTT
CDR3aa: CASSPRTADTEAFF
j_gene: TRBJ1-1
d_gene: -
abundance: few
v_gene: TRBV5-1

CDR3nt: TGCGCCAGCAGCCAAGGGGCGGTACCCTACAATGAGCAGTTCTTC
CDR3aa: CASSQGAVPYNEQFF
j_gene: TRBJ2-1
d_gene: -
abundance: few
v_gene: TRBV4-1

CDR3nt: TGTGCCTGGAGTGGACTAGCGGGAAATGAGCAGTTCTTC
CDR3aa: CAWSGLAGNEQFF
j_gene: TRBJ2-1
d_gene: TRBD2
abundance: -
v_gene: TRBV30

CDR3nt: TGTGCCAGTACGGGACAGTCGAGGGAGCAGTACTTC
CDR3aa: CASTGQSREQYF
j_gene: TRBJ2-7
d_gene: TRBD1
abundance: once
v_gene: TRBV19

CDR3nt: TGTGCCAGCAGCCAACAGTCTGGACTTTACACCGGGGAGCTGTTTTTT
CDR3aa: CASSQQSGLYTGELFF
j_gene: TRBJ2-2
d_gene: -
abundance: -
v_gene: TRBV14

CDR3nt: TGTGCCAGTAGTATACTAGCGGAGAACACCGGGGAGCTGTTTTTT
CDR3aa: CASSILAENTGELFF
j_gene: TRBJ2-2
d_gene: TRBD2
abundance: -
v_gene: TRBV19

CDR3nt: TGTGCCAGCAGCCCTTTCGGTTCAACTAATGAAAAACTGTTTTTT
CDR3aa: CASSPFGSTNEKLFF
j_gene: TRBJ1-4
d_gene: -
abundance: -
v_gene: TRBV9

CDR3nt: TGTGCCAGCAGTTTAGACCCCCAGGGAGCGAATGAGCAGTTCTTC
CDR3aa: CASSLDPQGANEQFF
j_gene: TRBJ2-1
d_gene: -
abundance: -
v_gene: TRBV28

CDR3nt: TGTGCCATCACTCCAGGGGTCTCTGGAAACACCATATATTTT
CDR3aa: CAITPGVSGNTIYF
j_gene: TRBJ1-3
d_gene: -
abundance: -
v_gene: TRBV10-3

CDR3nt: TGTGCGGTGGGAGGAACAGCTTTCTTT
CDR3aa: CAVGGTAFF
j_gene: TRBJ1-1
d_gene: -
abundance: -
v_gene: TRBV6-5